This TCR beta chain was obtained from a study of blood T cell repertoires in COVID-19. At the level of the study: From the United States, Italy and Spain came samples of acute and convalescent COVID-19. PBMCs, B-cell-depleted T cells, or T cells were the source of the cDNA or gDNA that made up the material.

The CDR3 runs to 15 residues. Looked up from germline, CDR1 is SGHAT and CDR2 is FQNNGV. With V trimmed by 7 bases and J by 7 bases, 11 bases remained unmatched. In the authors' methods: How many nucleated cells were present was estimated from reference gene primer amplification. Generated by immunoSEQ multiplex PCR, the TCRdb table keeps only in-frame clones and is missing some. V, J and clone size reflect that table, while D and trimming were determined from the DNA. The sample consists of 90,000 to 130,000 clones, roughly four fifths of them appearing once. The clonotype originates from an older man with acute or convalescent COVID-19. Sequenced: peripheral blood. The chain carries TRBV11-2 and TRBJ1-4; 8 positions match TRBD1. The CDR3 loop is CASTLGNTGGEKLFF. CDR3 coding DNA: TGTGCCAGCACCTTGGGGAATACAGGGGGTGAAAAACTGTTTTTT.